This T cell receptor (beta chain) was documented in a study of T cell responses to AZD1222 COVID-19 vaccine. The assay was immunoSEQ multiplex PCR, and TCRdb's table has in-frame clones only and misses some. Seen here are 150,000 to 200,000 clones, 94% observed once, and the top ten hold about 0.6%. V shed 10 bases, J shed 8 bases, and the junction held 3 bases outside the gene matches. Per germline, CDR1 MNHEY and CDR2 SMNVEV (reference sequence). The CDR3 covers 12 residues. The specimen was peripheral blood, collected on day 0 of AZD1222 vaccination. This TCR was sampled from an adult in good health. This chain connects TRBV27 to TRBJ1-4, with 11 bases lining up with TRBD1. The CDR3 region is CATGTGGEKLFF. As DNA, the CDR3 is TGTGCCACCGGGACAGGGGGGGAAAAACTGTTTTTT.